This entry concerns a single T cell receptor (beta chain). These data belong to a study of patients and donors after allogeneic stem cell transplantation. The germline V gene encodes CDR1 PRHDT and CDR2 FYEKMQ (reference sequence). The V end was cut by 5 bases, the J end by 6 bases, with 20 bases between. The CDR3 contains 17 residues. TCRdb analysed the RT-PCR reads with MiXCR anew, one entry per CDR3 protein. The table shows approximately 160,000 distinct CDR3 sequences, with roughly 24% occurring only once. The TCR was taken from a human donor who was either an allogeneic HSCT recipient or a stem cell or donor lymphocyte infusion donor (not recorded which). It is not recorded whose cells these are; they may come from a transplant donor. The sequencing input was blood, either unsorted or a sorted T cell fraction (not recorded which). This chain joins TRBV13 and TRBJ1-6, with D maybe TRBD1 (5 bases). CDR3 amino acids: CASSTRGLGRANSPLHF. The CDR3 nucleotides are TGTGCCAGCAGCACTAGGGGTCTGGGTCGTGCTAATTCACCCCTCCACTTT.